This T cell receptor (beta chain) was obtained from a study of CD8 T cells in Susac syndrome. Looking at the study overall: Sequenced Susac syndrome patients included about six with active disease and fewer than ten who were in remission.

RNA was extracted with the RNeasy kit, and a quantity of 0.5 to 1 ug was reverse transcribed using random hexamers. TCRdb processed the immunoSEQ multiplex PCR reads anew with MiXCR; each CDR3 protein has one entry. Among under 200,000 distinct CDR3 sequences listed, approximately 94% were seen once. TEMRA cells were FACS-enriched, unlike CD8+ and CD4+ T cells, which were negatively isolated. Germline V gives CDR1 SGHVS, CDR2 FQNEAQ. V dropped 2 bases and J dropped 3 bases, with 15 bases sitting between them. CDR3 length: 16 amino acids. V gene TRBV7-8 combines with J gene TRBJ2-3; D possibly corresponds to TRBD1 (5 bases). The source of this sequence is a human donor with Susac syndrome. The sequencing sample was made of CD4+ T cells from PBMCs. The CDR3 is CASSLRGSTTTDTQYF. Here the CDR3 DNA reads TGTGCCAGCAGCTTAAGGGGATCCACCACAACAGATACGCAGTATTTT.